Reported below is one T cell receptor beta chain. This CDR3 has 15 residues. The ends were cut back, 3 bases at V and 1 base at J, with 12 bases in the middle. Germline V CDR1 and CDR2: MNHEY, SMNVEV (reference sequence). The data belong to a study of blood T cell repertoires in COVID-19. Background on the study: From T cells, B-cell-depleted T cells, or PBMCs came the material, which was cDNA or gDNA.

Some clones are missing from TCRdb's copy, which holds only in-frame ones; the method was immunoSEQ multiplex PCR. Here the sample spans 150,000 to 200,000 clones, 84% being singletons. Those enrolled in Seattle joined during active infection and were followed longitudinally afterward. The origin of this receptor is a woman in her seventies with COVID-19, enrolled during active disease. The sequencing input was peripheral blood. The chain combines TRBV27 with TRBJ1-1; D is uncertain. The CDR3 DNA follows: TGTGCCAGCAGTTTTACGCCGAGAGCGAACACTGAAGCTTTCTTT. Its protein is CASSFTPRANTEAFF.